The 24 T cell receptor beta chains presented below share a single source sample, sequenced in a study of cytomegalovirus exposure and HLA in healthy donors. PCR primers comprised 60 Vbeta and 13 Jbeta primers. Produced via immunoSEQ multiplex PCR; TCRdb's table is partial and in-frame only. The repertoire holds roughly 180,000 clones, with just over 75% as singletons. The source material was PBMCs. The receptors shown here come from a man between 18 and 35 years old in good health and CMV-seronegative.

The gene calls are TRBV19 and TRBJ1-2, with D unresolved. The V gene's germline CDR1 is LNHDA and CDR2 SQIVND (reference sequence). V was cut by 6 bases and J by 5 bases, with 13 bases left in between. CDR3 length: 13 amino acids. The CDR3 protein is CASSHNAVYGYTF. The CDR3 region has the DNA TGTGCCAGTAGCCATAACGCGGTATATGGCTACACCTTC.

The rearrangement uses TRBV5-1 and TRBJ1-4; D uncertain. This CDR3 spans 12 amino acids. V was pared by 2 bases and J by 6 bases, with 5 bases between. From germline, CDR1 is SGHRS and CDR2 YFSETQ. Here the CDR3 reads CASSFGDEKLFF. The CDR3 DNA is TGCGCCAGCAGCTTCGGGGATGAAAAACTGTTTTTT.

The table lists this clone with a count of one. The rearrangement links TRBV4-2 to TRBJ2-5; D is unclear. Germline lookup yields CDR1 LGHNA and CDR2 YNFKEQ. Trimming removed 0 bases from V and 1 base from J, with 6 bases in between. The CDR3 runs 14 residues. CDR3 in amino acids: CASSQDTAQETQYF. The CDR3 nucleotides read TGTGCCAGCAGCCAAGATACAGCCCAAGAGACCCAGTACTTC.

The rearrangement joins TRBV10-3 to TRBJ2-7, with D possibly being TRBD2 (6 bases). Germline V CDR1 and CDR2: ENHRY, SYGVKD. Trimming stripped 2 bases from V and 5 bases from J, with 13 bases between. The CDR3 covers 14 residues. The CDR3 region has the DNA TGTGCCATCAGTGAGGCGGGAATTTCTGACGAGCAGTACTTC. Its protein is CAISEAGISDEQYF.

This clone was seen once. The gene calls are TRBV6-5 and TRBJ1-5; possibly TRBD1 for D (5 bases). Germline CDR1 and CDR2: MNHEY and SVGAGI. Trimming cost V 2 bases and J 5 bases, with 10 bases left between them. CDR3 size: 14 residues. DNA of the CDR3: TGTGCCAGCAGTTACACACGGGGGGATCAGCCCCAGCATTTT. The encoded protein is CASSYTRGDQPQHF.

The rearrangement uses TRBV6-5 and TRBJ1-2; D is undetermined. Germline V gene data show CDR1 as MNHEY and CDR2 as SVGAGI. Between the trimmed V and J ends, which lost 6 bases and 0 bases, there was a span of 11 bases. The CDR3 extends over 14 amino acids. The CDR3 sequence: CASSTSTANYGYTF. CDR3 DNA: TGTGCCAGCAGCACCTCCACAGCTAACTATGGCTACACCTTC.

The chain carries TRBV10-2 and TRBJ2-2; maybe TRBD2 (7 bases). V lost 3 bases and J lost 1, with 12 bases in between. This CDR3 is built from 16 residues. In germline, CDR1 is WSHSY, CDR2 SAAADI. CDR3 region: CASSDGGGGNTGELFF. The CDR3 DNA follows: TGCGCCAGCAGTGATGGGGGCGGGGGGAACACCGGGGAGCTGTTTTTT.

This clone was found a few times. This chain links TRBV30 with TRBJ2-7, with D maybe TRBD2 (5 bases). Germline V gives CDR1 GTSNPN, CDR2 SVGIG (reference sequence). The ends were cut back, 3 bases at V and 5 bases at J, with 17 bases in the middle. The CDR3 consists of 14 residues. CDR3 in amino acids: CAWSPGAGIDEQYF. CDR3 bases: TGTGCCTGGAGCCCCGGTGCGGGTATAGACGAGCAGTACTTC.

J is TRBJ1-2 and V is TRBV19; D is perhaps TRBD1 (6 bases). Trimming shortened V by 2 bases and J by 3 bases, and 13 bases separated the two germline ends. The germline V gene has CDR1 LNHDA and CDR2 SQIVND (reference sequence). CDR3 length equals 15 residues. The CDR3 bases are TGTGCCAGTAGTATATACTCGGACAGAGACTATGGCTACACCTTC. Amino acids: CASSIYSDRDYGYTF. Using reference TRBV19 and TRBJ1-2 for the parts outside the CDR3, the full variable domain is DGGITQSPKYLFRKEGQNVTLSCEQNLNHDAMYWYRQDPGQGLRLIYYSQIVNDFQKGDIAEGYSVSREKKESFPLTVTSAQKNPTAFYLCASSIYSDRDYGYTFGSGTRLTVV.

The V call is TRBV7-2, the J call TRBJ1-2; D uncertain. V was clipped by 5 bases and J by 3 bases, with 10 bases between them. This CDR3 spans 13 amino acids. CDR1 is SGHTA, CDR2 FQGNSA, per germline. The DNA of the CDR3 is TGTGCCAGCAGCGCGAGGAGAGACTATGGCTACACCTTC. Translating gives CASSARRDYGYTF.

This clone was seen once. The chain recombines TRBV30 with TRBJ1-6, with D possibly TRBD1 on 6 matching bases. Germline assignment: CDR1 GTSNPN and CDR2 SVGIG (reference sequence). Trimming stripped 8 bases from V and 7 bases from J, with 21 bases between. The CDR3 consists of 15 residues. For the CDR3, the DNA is TGTGCCATAAACAGGGATAACATACCGAATTCACCCCTCCACTTT. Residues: CAINRDNIPNSPLHF. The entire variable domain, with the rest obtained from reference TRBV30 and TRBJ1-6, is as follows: SQTIHQWPATLVQPVGSPLSLECTVEGTSNPNLYWYRQAAGRGLQLLFYSVGIGQISSEVPQNLSASRPQDRQFILSSKKLLLSDSGFYLCAINRDNIPNSPLHFGNGTRLTVT.

This CDR3 reads CASSLSNSPYEPQHF. DNA for the CDR3: TGTGCCAGCAGCTTATCCAACAGCCCTTACGAGCCCCAGCATTTT. This rearrangement joins TRBV7-8 to TRBJ1-5, with unresolved D. CDR1 SGHVS and CDR2 FQNEAQ come from the germline V gene. V was cut by 2 bases and J by 8 bases, with 16 bases left in between. The CDR3 loop spans 15 amino acids.

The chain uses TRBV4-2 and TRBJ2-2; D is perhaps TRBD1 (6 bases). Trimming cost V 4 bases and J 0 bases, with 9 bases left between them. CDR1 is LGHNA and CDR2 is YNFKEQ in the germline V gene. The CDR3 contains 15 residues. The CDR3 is CASSPGEANTGELFF. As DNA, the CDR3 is TGTGCCAGCAGCCCAGGGGAAGCGAACACCGGGGAGCTGTTTTTT.

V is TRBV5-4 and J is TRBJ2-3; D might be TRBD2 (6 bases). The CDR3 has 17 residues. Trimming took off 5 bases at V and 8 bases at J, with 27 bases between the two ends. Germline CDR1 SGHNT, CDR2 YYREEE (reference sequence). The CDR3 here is CASSRFGGLLTSGTQYF. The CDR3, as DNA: TGTGCCAGCAGTCGCTTTGGTGGCCTACTGACTAGTGGTACGCAGTATTTT.

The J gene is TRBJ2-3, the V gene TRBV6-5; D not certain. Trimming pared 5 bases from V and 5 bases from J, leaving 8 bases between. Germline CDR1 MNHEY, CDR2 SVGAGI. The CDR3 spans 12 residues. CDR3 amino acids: CASSRGIDTQYF. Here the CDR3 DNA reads TGTGCCAGCAGTAGAGGCATAGATACGCAGTATTTT.

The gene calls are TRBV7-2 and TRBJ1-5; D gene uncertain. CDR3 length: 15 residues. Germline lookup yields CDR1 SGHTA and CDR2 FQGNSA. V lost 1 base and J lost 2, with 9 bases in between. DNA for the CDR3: TGTGCCAGCAGCTTAGGGGTAGGAGGCAATCAGCCCCAGCATTTT. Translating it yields CASSLGVGGNQPQHF.

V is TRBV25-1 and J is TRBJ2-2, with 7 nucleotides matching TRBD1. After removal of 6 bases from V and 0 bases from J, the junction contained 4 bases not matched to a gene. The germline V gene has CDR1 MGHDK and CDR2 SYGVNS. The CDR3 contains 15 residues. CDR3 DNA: TGTGCCAGCAGAGGAACAGGGGCGAACACCGGGGAGCTGTTTTTT. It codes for CASRGTGANTGELFF.

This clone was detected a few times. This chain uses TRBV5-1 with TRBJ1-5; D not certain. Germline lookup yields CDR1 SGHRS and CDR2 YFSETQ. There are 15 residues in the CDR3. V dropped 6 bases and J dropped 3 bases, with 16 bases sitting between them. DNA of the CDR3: TGCGCCAGCACAGAAATTCCAGGTCTCAATCAGCCCCAGCATTTT. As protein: CASTEIPGLNQPQHF.

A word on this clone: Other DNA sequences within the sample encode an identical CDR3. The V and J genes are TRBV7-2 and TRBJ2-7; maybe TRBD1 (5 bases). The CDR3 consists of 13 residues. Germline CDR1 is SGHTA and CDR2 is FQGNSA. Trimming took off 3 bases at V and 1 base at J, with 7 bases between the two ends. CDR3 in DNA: TGTGCCAGCAGCTTGAAGGGGTCCTACGAGCAGTACTTC. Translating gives CASSLKGSYEQYF.

The CDR3 sequence: CASRQQGSMNSPLHF. CDR3 sequence (DNA): TGTGCCAGCAGACAACAGGGATCAATGAATTCACCCCTCCACTTT. The chain joins TRBV2 to TRBJ1-6; maybe TRBD1 (6 bases). V shed 6 bases and J shed 7 bases, with 16 bases lying between them. The CDR3 spans 15 residues. From germline, CDR1 is SNHLY and CDR2 FYNNEI.

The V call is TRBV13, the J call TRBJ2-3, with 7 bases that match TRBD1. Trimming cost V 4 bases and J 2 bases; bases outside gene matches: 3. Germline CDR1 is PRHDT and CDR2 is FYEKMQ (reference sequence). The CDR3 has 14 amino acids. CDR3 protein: CASSWGTVTDTQYF. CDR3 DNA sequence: TGTGCCAGCAGCTGGGGGACAGTCACAGATACGCAGTATTTT.

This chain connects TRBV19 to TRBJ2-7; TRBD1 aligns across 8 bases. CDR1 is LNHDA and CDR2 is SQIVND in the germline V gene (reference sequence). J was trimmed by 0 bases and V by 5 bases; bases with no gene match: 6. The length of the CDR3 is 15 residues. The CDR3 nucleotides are TGTGCCAGTAGTCCGCGACAGGGGAGCTCCTACGAGCAGTACTTC. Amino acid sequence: CASSPRQGSSYEQYF.

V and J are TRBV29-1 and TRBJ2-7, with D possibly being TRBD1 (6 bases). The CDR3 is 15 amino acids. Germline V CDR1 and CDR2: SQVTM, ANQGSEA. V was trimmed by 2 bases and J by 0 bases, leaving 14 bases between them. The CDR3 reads CSVESEDSPSYEQYF. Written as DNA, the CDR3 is TGCAGCGTTGAAAGTGAGGACAGCCCCTCCTACGAGCAGTACTTC.

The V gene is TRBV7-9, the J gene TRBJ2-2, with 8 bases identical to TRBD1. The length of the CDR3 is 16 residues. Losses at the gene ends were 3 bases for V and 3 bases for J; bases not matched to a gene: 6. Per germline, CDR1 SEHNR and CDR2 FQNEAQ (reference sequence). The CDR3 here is CASSFPRQGYTGELFF. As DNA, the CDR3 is TGTGCCAGCAGCTTCCCGAGACAGGGGTACACCGGGGAGCTGTTTTTT.